What follows are 26 T cell receptor beta chains derived from one specimen sequenced in a study of cytomegalovirus exposure and HLA in healthy donors. 13 Jbeta primers and 60 Vbeta primers were used for the PCR. Sequenced by immunoSEQ multiplex PCR; TCRdb stores in-frame clones only, minus some. The data contain 40,000 or so clones, 66% of them singletons. Specimen: PBMCs. These receptors came from a man between 50 and 59 years old in good health and CMV-seropositive.

CDR3 residues: CSVQNFGGADEQFF. As DNA, the CDR3 is TGCAGCGTACAGAATTTCGGGGGGGCGGATGAGCAGTTCTTC. The chain couples TRBV29-1 to TRBJ2-1; 8 bases are shared with TRBD2. The junction had 12 bases not matched to a gene; V was cut back by 6 bases and J by 8 bases. Germline V CDR1 and CDR2: SQVTM, ANQGSEA. CDR3 length equals 14 residues.

The CDR3 loop is CSVTSTSTDTQYF. In DNA form, the CDR3 reads TGCAGCGTGACTAGCACTAGCACAGATACGCAGTATTTT. The chain links TRBV29-1 to TRBJ2-3, with 7 bases lining up with TRBD2. The trim removed 6 bases at V and 0 bases at J, leaving 3 bases unmatched. Germline V CDR1 and CDR2: SQVTM, ANQGSEA. CDR3 length: 13 amino acids.

The chain links TRBV6-4 to TRBJ1-6, with D hard to call. The V end lost 6 bases, the J end lost 8 bases, and 20 bases lay between the germline ends. The germline CDR1 and CDR2 sequences are MRHNA and SNTAGT. This CDR3 comprises 16 residues. CDR3 nucleotide sequence: TGTGCCAGCAGGCGGGAGTCCTCGGGGTCCTATTCACCCCTCCACTTT. Translation: CASRRESSGSYSPLHF.

CDR3 sequence: CSVEDQGAGYGYTF. CDR3 coding DNA: TGCAGCGTTGAAGATCAGGGGGCGGGCTATGGCTACACCTTC. The V call is TRBV29-1, the J call TRBJ1-2; 8 nucleotides align to TRBD1. Per the germline V gene, CDR1 is SQVTM and CDR2 is ANQGSEA. The CDR3 sequence is 14 residues long. V dropped 0 bases and J dropped 4; count of bases not matched to a gene: 4.

V is TRBV7-3 and J is TRBJ2-2, with TRBD2 as a possible D gene (5 bases). The CDR3 extends over 14 amino acids. CDR1 and CDR2 from the germline V gene are SGHTA and FQGTGA. The V gene lost 5 bases and the J gene lost 0 bases, with 7 bases spanning the gap. The CDR3 protein is CASSPGSNTGELFF. CDR3 sequence (DNA): TGTGCCAGCAGCCCGGGGTCGAACACCGGGGAGCTGTTTTTT.

The sample holds a few counts of this clone. This chain links TRBV6-1 with TRBJ2-1, with TRBD1 matching 7 bases. V trimming: 2 bases; J trimming: 7 bases; junction bases outside the gene matches: 5. Germline CDR1 is MNHNS and CDR2 is SASEGT. The CDR3 is 14 amino acids. CDR3 bases: TGTGCCAGCAGTGAACAGGGACAGTGGAATGAGCAGTTCTTC. This sequence encodes CASSEQGQWNEQFF.

This chain joins TRBV28 and TRBJ1-6; D perhaps matches TRBD1 (6 bases). Germline-derived CDR1 and CDR2 are MDHEN and SYDVKM. The CDR3 is made up of 17 amino acids. Trimming shortened V by 5 bases and J by 3 bases, and 17 bases separated the two germline ends. CDR3: CASSLGGGALYNSPLHF. In DNA, the CDR3 is TGTGCCAGCAGTCTAGGGGGAGGGGCTCTCTATAATTCACCCCTCCACTTT.

The chain employs TRBV6-5 and TRBJ1-3; possibly TRBD1 for D (6 bases). Germline CDR1 is MNHEY and CDR2 is SVGAGI. V was pared by 1 base and J by 4 bases, with 11 bases between. The CDR3 length is 15 residues. The CDR3 sequence is CASSYFPGVGNTIYF. CDR3 coding DNA: TGTGCCAGCAGTTACTTTCCAGGGGTCGGAAACACCATATATTTT.

CDR3 residues: CASSLGGPIDTQYF. The CDR3 DNA follows: TGCGCCAGCAGCTTGGGGGGGCCGATAGATACGCAGTATTTT. The chain recombines TRBV5-1 with TRBJ2-3, with D possibly being TRBD1 (6 bases). The CDR3 covers 14 residues. The V gene's germline CDR1 is SGHRS and CDR2 YFSETQ. V lost 0 bases, J lost 5 bases, and 10 bases lay in between.

V and J are TRBV2 and TRBJ2-2; 10 bases match TRBD1. The CDR3 sequence is 14 residues long. The V gene end was trimmed by 7 bases and the J gene end by 3 bases; junction bases not matched to a gene: 2. Germline-derived CDR1 and CDR2 are SNHLY and FYNNEI. The CDR3 reads CASKGQGYTGELFF. The CDR3 DNA reads TGTGCCAGCAAGGGACAGGGGTACACCGGGGAGCTGTTTTTT.

The J gene is TRBJ2-2, the V gene TRBV5-4, with 8 positions matching TRBD1. CDR3 size: 15 residues. Germline assignment: CDR1 SGHNT and CDR2 YYREEE (reference sequence). V lost 4 bases and J lost 1; bases outside the gene matches: 3. The CDR3 protein is CASSTGTGNTGELFF. The CDR3 DNA reads TGTGCCAGCAGCACCGGGACAGGGAACACCGGGGAGCTGTTTTTT.

This sequence joins TRBV19 and TRBJ1-6, with D uncertain. The CDR3 sequence is 14 residues long. The V gene's germline CDR1 is LNHDA and CDR2 SQIVND (reference sequence). Trimming removed 1 base at V and 9 bases at J, with 10 bases between. The CDR3 nucleotides read TGTGCCAGTAGTATAGTTGCCACTCCTTCACCCCTCCACTTT. Translation: CASSIVATPSPLHF.

The J gene is TRBJ2-5, the V gene TRBV29-1, with TRBD1 as a possible D gene (5 bases). Germline-derived CDR1 and CDR2 are SQVTM and ANQGSEA. This CDR3 has 12 residues. Trimming left V 7 bases short and J 2 bases short, with 11 bases between. The CDR3 reads CSGGENQETQYF. The CDR3 DNA reads TGCAGCGGGGGCGAGAATCAAGAGACCCAGTACTTC. The full variable domain, with the rest looked up from reference TRBV29-1 and TRBJ2-5, is SAVISQKPSRDICQRGTSLTIQCQVDSQVTMMFWYRQQPGQSLTLIATANQGSEATYESGFVIDKFPISRPNLTFSTLTVSNMSPEDSSIYLCSGGENQETQYFGPGTRLLVL.

This clone was detected only a few times. This chain uses TRBV7-2 with TRBJ1-1; D call uncertain. Between the trimmed V and J ends, which lost 4 bases and 0 bases, there was a span of 9 bases. The CDR3 has 14 residues. In germline, CDR1 is SGHTA, CDR2 FQGNSA. For the CDR3, the DNA is TGTGCCAGCAGCTCCGCGGGGTTGAACACTGAAGCTTTCTTT. Translating it yields CASSSAGLNTEAFF.

Here the CDR3 reads CASREQGAGGTEAFF. The DNA for the CDR3 is TGTGCCAGCCGAGAACAGGGGGCTGGGGGCACTGAAGCTTTCTTT. The V and J genes are TRBV5-6 and TRBJ1-1; 9 bases match TRBD1. The CDR3 sequence is 15 residues long. With V trimmed by 7 bases and J by 4 bases, 11 bases remained unmatched. Germline V lookup: CDR1 SGHDT, CDR2 YYEEEE.

The rearrangement links TRBV15 to TRBJ2-1; 13 nucleotides agree with TRBD2. CDR3 size: 17 residues. CDR1 is LNHNV, CDR2 YYDKDF, per germline (reference sequence). Trimming took 1 base from V and 6 from J; bases not matched to a gene: 6. CDR3 sequence: CATSRVGGTSGINEQFF. The CDR3 region has the DNA TGTGCCACCAGCAGAGTAGGAGGGACTAGCGGGATCAATGAGCAGTTCTTC.

The chain is built from TRBV25-1 and TRBJ2-3, with 7 bases lining up with TRBD1. Germline V gene lookup returns CDR1 MGHDK and CDR2 SYGVNS. The CDR3 length is 15 residues. The V gene end was trimmed by 1 base and the J gene end by 6 bases; junction bases not matched to a gene: 7. CDR3 DNA sequence: TGTGCCAGCAGTGAATCAAACAGGGGCTGGGATACGCAGTATTTT. Protein product: CASSESNRGWDTQYF.

The chain is built from TRBV7-2 and TRBJ2-2; D is unresolved. The CDR3 sequence is 12 residues long. The germline V and J ends were trimmed by 4 bases and 4 bases, with 4 bases remaining between them. Per germline, CDR1 SGHTA and CDR2 FQGNSA. The DNA for the CDR3 is TGTGCCAGCAGCTCGAGCACCGGGGAGCTGTTTTTT. As protein: CASSSSTGELFF. Looking up the rest from reference TRBV7-2 and TRBJ2-2 gives the full variable domain: GAGVSQSPSNKVTEKGKDVELRCDPISGHTALYWYRQSLGQGLEFLIYFQGNSAPDKSGLPSDRFSAERTGGSVSTLTIQRTQQEDSAVYLCASSSSTGELFFGEGSRLTVL.

Comments on this clone: At one end the junction does not follow the germline gene, possibly because of a read error. This same CDR3 is encoded by further DNA sequences in the sample. This rearrangement joins TRBV7-9 to TRBJ1-6; D unclear. Germline V lookup: CDR1 SEHNR, CDR2 FQNEAQ (reference sequence). The CDR3 runs 14 residues. The CDR3 DNA follows: TGTGCTAGCAGCGGGCGCCAGTTCGATTCACCCCTCCACTTT. It encodes CASSGRQFDSPLHF.

This chain joins TRBV30 and TRBJ1-5; D is unresolved. CDR1 is GTSNPN and CDR2 is SVGIG in the germline V gene (reference sequence). Between the trimmed V and J ends, which lost 2 bases and 3 bases, there was a span of 8 bases. This CDR3 is 13 amino acids long. Written as DNA, the CDR3 is TGTGCCTGGAGTAAGCCGGTCAATCAGCCCCAGCATTTT. It yields the protein CAWSKPVNQPQHF.

V usage is TRBV5-1 and J usage is TRBJ1-6, with TRBD1 as a possible D gene (5 bases). CDR1 is SGHRS, CDR2 YFSETQ, per germline. V was shortened by 3 bases and J by 7 bases, with 17 bases between the two germline ends. The CDR3 is 16 residues long. The CDR3 DNA sequence: TGCGCCAGCAGCTCCGAGGCCGCAGGGTTAAATTCACCCCTCCACTTT. Protein product: CASSSEAAGLNSPLHF.

The chain is built from TRBV11-2 and TRBJ2-7; D call uncertain. Trimming shortened V by 5 bases and J by 11 bases, and 16 bases separated the two germline ends. Germline values: CDR1 SGHAT, CDR2 FQNNGV. The length of the CDR3 is 12 residues. The CDR3 bases are TGTGCCAGCAGCGAGGAGAGCAGCAAAAAGTACTTC. Amino acids: CASSEESSKKYF.

The chain uses TRBV29-1 and TRBJ2-3, with D uncertain. V was clipped by 7 bases and J by 0 bases, with 17 bases between them. CDR3 length: 15 amino acids. Germline-derived CDR1 and CDR2 are SQVTM and ANQGSEA. CDR3 sequence: CSATHQAPSTDTQYF. The CDR3 coding sequence is TGCAGCGCGACCCATCAGGCCCCAAGCACAGATACGCAGTATTTT.

The chain combines TRBV6-1 with TRBJ2-7; 10 bases are shared with TRBD2. Looked up from germline, CDR1 is MNHNS and CDR2 is SASEGT. The V segment lost 6 bases and the J segment 4 bases; nucleotides outside the gene matches: 9. CDR3 length equals 15 residues. In DNA, the CDR3 is TGTGCCAGCAGGTCAGCGGGGGGGCCGGAGTACGAGCAGTACTTC. Amino acid sequence: CASRSAGGPEYEQYF.

This chain links TRBV5-1 with TRBJ2-1; a weak D match, TRBD2 (6 bases). This CDR3 region has 14 residues. Germline V gene sequence: CDR1 SGHRS, CDR2 YFSETQ. V lost 3 bases to trimming and J lost 8 bases, with 15 bases between them. In DNA form, the CDR3 reads TGCGCCAGCAGCTCAGGCCCGACTAGTGATGAGCAGTTCTTC. Protein: CASSSGPTSDEQFF.

J is TRBJ1-6 and V is TRBV7-9, with D possibly being TRBD1 (6 bases). The CDR3 consists of 13 residues. V was cut by 5 bases and J by 14 bases, with 16 bases left in between. Germline assignment: CDR1 SEHNR and CDR2 FQNEAQ (reference sequence). CDR3 protein: CASSVSAGDALHF. The DNA of the CDR3 is TGTGCCAGCAGCGTAAGTGCAGGGGACGCCCTCCACTTT.